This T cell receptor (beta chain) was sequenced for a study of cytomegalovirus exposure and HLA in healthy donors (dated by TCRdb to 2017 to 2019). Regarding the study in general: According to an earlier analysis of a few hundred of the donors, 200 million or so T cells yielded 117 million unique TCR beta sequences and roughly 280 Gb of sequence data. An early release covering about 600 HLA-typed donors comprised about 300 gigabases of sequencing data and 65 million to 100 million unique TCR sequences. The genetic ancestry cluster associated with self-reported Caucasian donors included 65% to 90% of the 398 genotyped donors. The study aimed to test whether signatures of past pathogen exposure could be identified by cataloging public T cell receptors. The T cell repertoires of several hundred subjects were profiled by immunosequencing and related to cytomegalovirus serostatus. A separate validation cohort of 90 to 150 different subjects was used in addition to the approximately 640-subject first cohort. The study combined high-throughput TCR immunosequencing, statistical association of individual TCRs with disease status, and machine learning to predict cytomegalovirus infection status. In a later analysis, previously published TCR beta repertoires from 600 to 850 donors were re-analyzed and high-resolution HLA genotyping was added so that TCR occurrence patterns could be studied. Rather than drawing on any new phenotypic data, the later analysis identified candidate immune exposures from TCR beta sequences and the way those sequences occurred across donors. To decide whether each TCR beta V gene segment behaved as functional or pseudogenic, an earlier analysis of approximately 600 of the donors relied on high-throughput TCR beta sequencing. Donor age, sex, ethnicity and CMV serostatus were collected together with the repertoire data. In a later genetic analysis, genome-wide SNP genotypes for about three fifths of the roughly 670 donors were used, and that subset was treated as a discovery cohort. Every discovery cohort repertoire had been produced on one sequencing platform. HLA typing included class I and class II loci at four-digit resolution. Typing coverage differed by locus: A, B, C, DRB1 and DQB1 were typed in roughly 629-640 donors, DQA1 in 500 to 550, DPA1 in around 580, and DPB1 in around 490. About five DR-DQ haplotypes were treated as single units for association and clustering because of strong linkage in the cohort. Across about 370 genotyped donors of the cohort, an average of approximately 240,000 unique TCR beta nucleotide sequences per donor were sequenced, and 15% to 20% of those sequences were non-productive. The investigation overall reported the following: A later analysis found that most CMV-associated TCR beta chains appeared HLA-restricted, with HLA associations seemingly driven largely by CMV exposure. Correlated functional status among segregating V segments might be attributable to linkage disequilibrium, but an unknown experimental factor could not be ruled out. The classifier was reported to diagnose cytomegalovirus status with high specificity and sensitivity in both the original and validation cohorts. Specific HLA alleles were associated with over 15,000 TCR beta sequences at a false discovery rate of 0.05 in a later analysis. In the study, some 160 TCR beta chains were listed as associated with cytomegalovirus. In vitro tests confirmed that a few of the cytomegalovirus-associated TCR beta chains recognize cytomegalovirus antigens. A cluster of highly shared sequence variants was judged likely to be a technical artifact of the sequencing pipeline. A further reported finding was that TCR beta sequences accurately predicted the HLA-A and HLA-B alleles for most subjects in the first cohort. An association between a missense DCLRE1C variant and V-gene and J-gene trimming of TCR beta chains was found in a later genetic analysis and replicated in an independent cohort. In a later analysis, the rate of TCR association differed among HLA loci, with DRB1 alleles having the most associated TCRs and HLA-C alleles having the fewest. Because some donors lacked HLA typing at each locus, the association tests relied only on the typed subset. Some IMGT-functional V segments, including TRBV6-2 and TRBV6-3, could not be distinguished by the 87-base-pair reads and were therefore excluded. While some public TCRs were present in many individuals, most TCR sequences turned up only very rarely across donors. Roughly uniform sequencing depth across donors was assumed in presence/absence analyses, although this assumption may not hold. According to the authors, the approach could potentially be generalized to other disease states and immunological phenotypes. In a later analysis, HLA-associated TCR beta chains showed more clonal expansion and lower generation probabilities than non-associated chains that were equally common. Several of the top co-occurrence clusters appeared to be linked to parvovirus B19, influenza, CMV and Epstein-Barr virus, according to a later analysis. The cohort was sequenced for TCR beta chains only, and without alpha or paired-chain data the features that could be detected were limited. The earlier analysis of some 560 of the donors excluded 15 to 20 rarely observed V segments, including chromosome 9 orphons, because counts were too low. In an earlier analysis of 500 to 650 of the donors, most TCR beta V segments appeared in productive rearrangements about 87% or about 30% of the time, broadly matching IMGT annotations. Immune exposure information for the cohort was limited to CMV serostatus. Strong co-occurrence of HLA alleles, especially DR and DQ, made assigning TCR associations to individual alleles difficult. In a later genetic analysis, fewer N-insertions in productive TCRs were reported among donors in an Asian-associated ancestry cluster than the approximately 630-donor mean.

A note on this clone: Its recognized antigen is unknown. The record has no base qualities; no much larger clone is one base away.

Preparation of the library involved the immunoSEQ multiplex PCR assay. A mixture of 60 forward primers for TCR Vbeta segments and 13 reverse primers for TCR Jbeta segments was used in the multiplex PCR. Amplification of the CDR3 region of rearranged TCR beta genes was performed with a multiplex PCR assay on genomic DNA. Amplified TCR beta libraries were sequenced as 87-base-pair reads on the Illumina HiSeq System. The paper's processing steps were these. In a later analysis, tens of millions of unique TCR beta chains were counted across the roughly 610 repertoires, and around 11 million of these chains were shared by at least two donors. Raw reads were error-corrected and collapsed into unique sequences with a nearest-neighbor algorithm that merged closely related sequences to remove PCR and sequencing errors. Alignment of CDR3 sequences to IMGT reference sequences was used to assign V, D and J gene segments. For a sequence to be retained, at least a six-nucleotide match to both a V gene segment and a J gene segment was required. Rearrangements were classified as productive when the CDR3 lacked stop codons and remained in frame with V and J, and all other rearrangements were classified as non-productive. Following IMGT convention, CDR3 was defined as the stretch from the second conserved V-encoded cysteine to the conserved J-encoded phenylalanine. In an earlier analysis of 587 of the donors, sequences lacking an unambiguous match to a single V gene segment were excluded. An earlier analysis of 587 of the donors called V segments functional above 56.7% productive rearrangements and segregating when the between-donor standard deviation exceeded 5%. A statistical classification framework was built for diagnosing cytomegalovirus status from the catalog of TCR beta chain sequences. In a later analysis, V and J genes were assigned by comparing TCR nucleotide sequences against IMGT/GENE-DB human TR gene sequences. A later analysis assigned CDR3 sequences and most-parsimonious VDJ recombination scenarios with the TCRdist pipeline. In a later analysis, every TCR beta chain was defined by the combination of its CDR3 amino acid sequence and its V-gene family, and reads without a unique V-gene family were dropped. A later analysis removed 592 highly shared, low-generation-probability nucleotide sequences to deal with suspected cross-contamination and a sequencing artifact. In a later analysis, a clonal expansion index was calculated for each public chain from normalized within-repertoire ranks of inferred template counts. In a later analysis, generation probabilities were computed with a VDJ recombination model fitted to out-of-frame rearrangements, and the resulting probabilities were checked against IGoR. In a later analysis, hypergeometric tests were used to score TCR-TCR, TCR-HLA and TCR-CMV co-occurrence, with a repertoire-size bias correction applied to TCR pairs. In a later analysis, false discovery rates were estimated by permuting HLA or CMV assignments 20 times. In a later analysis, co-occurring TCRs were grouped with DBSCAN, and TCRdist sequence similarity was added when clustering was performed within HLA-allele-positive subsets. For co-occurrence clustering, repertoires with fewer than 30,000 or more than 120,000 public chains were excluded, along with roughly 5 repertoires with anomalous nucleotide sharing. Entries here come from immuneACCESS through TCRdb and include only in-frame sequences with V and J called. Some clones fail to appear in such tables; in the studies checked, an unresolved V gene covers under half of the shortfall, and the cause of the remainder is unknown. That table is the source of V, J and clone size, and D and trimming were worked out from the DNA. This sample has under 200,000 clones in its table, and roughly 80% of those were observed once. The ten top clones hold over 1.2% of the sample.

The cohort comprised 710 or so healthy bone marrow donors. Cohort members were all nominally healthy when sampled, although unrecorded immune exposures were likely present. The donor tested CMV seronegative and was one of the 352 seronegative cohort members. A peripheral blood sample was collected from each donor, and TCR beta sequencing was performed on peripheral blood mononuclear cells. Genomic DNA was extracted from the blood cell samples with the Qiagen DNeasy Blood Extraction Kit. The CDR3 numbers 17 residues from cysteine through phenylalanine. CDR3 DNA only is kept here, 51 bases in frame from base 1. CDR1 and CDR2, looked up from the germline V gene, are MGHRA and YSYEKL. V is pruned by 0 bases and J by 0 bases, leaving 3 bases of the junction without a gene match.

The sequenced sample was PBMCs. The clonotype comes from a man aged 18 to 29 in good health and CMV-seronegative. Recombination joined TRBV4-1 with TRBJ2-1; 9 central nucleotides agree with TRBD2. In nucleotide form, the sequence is TGCGCCAGCAGCCAAGATCAACTAGCGGGCTCCTACAATGAGCAGTTCTTC. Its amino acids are CASSQDQLAGSYNEQFF.